The entry below describes one T cell receptor (beta chain). Its antigen remains unknown. The sample is drawn from a study of CD8+ T cells in alopecia areata. Study-level information: Treated patients were given oral tofacitinib, which was dosed at 5 to 10 mg twice daily. Treatment ran 6 to 18 months, with 6 months of follow-up afterward.

RNA was extracted and reverse transcribed into cDNA as the sequencing template. The table came from immunoSEQ multiplex PCR; TCRdb's copy has only in-frame clones and leaves some out. The sample yields roughly 130,000 clones, 58% seen once. Overall study findings and caveats: Normal scalp had lower clonality than lesional scalp, with alopecia totalis/universalis lesions showing this most strongly.

V gave up 5 bases and J gave up 5 bases; unmatched junction bases: 9. CDR1 and CDR2 from the germline V gene are SEHNR and FQNEAQ (reference sequence). The CDR3 spans 14 residues. This sample comprised CD4+ T cells sorted from blood, obtained at week 0. The source of this sequence is a human donor with alopecia areata. The V call is TRBV7-9, the J call TRBJ2-7; 7 positions match TRBD1. CDR3: CASSLPRGSDEQYF. CDR3 nucleotide sequence: TGTGCCAGCAGCCTCCCCAGGGGGTCCGACGAGCAGTACTTC.